The subject of this entry is one T cell receptor beta chain. This CDR3 contains 17 residues. Trimming took 7 bases from V and 7 from J, leaving 26 bases between them. Germline-derived CDR1 and CDR2 are LNHDA and SQIVND (reference sequence). The data derive from a study of blood T cell repertoires in COVID-19. Study-level information: Whether acute or convalescent, the COVID-19 samples came from the United States, Italy and Spain.

The data were produced by immunoSEQ multiplex PCR, yet TCRdb's version contains in-frame clones alone and is incomplete. The table records 90,000 or so clones, roughly 85% of them present only once. Input material: peripheral blood. The receptor comes from a human donor in a cohort sampled during active COVID-19. The chain is built from TRBV19 and TRBJ2-1; D may be TRBD1 (6 bases). CDR3 protein: CASKRRGSDSPRNEQFF. The DNA for the CDR3 is TGTGCCAGTAAGCGAAGGGGGTCGGACTCCCCGAGAAATGAGCAGTTCTTC.